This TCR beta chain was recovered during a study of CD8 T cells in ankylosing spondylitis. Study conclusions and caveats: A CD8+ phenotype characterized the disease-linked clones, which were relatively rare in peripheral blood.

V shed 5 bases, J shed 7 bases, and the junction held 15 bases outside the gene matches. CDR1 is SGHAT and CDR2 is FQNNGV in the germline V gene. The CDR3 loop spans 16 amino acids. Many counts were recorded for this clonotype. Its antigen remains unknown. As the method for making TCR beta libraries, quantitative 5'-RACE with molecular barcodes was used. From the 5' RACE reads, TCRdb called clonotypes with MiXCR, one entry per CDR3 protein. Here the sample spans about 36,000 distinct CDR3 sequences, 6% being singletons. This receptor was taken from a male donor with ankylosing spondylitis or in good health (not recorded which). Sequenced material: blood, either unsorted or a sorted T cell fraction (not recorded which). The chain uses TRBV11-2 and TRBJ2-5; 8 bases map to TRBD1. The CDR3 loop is CASSHRDRRPGGTQYF. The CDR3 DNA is TGTGCCAGCAGCCACCGGGACAGGCGGCCTGGCGGGACCCAGTACTTC.